One sample yielded the 16 T cell receptor beta chains listed below, sequenced in a study of cytomegalovirus exposure and HLA in healthy donors. In the PCR, 60 Vbeta and 13 Jbeta primers were used. Here immunoSEQ multiplex PCR was the method, and the copy in TCRdb shows in-frame clones only, minus some. Among about 130,000 clones listed, approximately 75% were seen once. The specimen was PBMCs. Receptors were obtained from a woman in her forties in good health and CMV-seropositive.

The table lists this clone with a few counts. This chain uses TRBV6-6 with TRBJ1-1; no definite D call. Trimming shortened V by 6 bases and J by 1 base, and 12 bases separated the two germline ends. From germline, CDR1 is MNHNY and CDR2 SVGAGI (reference sequence). CDR3 size: 14 residues. CDR3 amino acids: CASSPPSRNTEAFF. The CDR3 DNA reads TGTGCCAGCAGCCCTCCCTCTAGGAACACTGAAGCTTTCTTT.

The chain couples TRBV4-1 to TRBJ2-7; TRBD2 aligns across 10 bases. V trimming: 2 bases; J trimming: 3 bases; junction bases outside the gene matches: 4. Germline V CDR1 and CDR2: MGHRA, YSYEKL. The CDR3 contains 15 residues. Here the CDR3 DNA reads TGCGCCAGCAGCCAATCAACTAGCGGGAACTACGAGCAGTACTTC. This sequence encodes CASSQSTSGNYEQYF.

The J gene is TRBJ1-4, the V gene TRBV20-1; D uncertain. CDR1 DFQATT and CDR2 SNEGSKA come from the germline V gene (reference sequence). This CDR3 has 11 residues. The V and J ends lost 1 base and 17 bases respectively, with 14 bases between them. CDR3 region: CSARVMGQDFF. The CDR3 DNA is TGCAGTGCTAGAGTTATGGGCCAAGACTTTTTT.

The chain links TRBV5-1 to TRBJ1-6; D is unclear. Per germline, CDR1 SGHRS and CDR2 YFSETQ. V lost 4 bases and J lost 0, with 17 bases in between. This CDR3 region has 18 residues. CDR3 protein: CASSLQTPSVSYNSPLHF. In DNA, the CDR3 is TGCGCCAGCAGCCTCCAGACTCCCTCGGTCTCCTATAATTCACCCCTCCACTTT.

The J gene is TRBJ1-3, the V gene TRBV7-2, with D tentatively TRBD1 (6 bases). V lost 1 base and J 0 bases, leaving 10 bases between the germline ends. CDR1 SGHTA and CDR2 FQGNSA come from the germline V gene. The CDR3 has 16 amino acids. CDR3 region: CASSLGQGTSGNTIYF. CDR3 in DNA: TGTGCCAGCAGCTTAGGCCAGGGGACCTCTGGAAACACCATATATTTT.

The chain recombines TRBV4-3 with TRBJ1-2, with unresolved D. This CDR3 contains 16 residues. Germline CDR1 and CDR2: LGHNA and YSLEER. Trimming left V 1 base short and J 4 bases short, with 16 bases between. The CDR3 loop is CASSQVAASSRYGYTF. CDR3 DNA: TGCGCCAGCAGCCAAGTAGCAGCCTCTAGCCGCTATGGCTACACCTTC.

The chain carries TRBV5-1 and TRBJ2-3, with 11 bases aligning to TRBD2. Germline CDR1 SGHRS, CDR2 YFSETQ. Trimming at V came to 4 bases and at J to 0 bases, leaving 7 bases not matched to a gene. The CDR3 spans 17 residues. The CDR3, as DNA: TGCGCCAGCAGCCTACTGACTAGCGGGGCTAGCACAGATACGCAGTATTTT. Its protein product is CASSLLTSGASTDTQYF.

This clone was observed once. The chain carries TRBV25-1 and TRBJ1-2, with TRBD1 as a possible D gene (6 bases). The CDR3 loop spans 12 amino acids. Germline CDR1 and CDR2: MGHDK and SYGVNS. Between the trimmed V and J ends, which lost 6 bases and 6 bases, there was a span of 11 bases. CDR3 sequence reads: CASSRDNHGYTF. CDR3 bases: TGTGCCAGCAGCCGGGACAATCATGGCTACACCTTC.

The chain links TRBV5-1 to TRBJ1-2; TRBD1 is a possible D gene (6 bases). The germline V gene encodes CDR1 SGHRS and CDR2 YFSETQ. CDR3 length: 15 amino acids. V was trimmed by 0 bases and J by 3 bases, leaving 12 bases between them. The CDR3 sequence is CASSLESRGYYGYTF. The CDR3 DNA reads as TGCGCCAGCAGCTTGGAGTCCAGGGGATACTATGGCTACACCTTC.

The chain links TRBV21-1 to TRBJ2-1; the D segment call TRBD2 is taken from the table without a DNA check. TRBV21-1 constitutes a pseudogene. This CDR3 spans 16 amino acids. DNA of the CDR3: TGTGCCAGCTGCCCGGGAAGGTGGAGGTCCTACAATGAGCAGTTCTTC. It codes for CASCPGRWRSYNEQFF.

The chain combines TRBV5-6 with TRBJ1-2; D perhaps matches TRBD1 (6 bases). Deletions cut 0 bases from V and 4 bases from J, with 10 bases between. There are 14 residues in the CDR3. CDR1 is SGHDT, CDR2 YYEEEE, per germline. Here the CDR3 reads CASSLGTEIYGYTF. CDR3 coding DNA: TGTGCCAGCAGCTTGGGGACAGAGATCTATGGCTACACCTTC.

About this clone: The DNA is omitted, as the CDR3 cannot be located on it reliably, and the CDR3 follows TCRdb's listing. The chain has TRBV28 and TRBJ1-4. The CDR3 length equals 12 residues, ends included. Germline CDR1 is MDHEN and CDR2 is SYDVKM. The CDR3 sequence: CASSSSGEKLFF.

The chain uses TRBV6-1 and TRBJ1-5; weak D call: TRBD1 (5 bases). V lost 4 bases and J 9 bases, leaving 19 bases between the germline ends. This CDR3 is built from 15 residues. Per the germline V gene, CDR1 is MNHNS and CDR2 is SASEGT. This chain's CDR3 is CASSVSQGPGGPQHF. The CDR3 coding sequence is TGTGCCAGCAGTGTTTCTCAGGGTCCCGGGGGGCCCCAGCATTTT.

The table lists this clone with a few counts. CDR3 DNA sequence: TGCGCCAGCAGCGACAGCTACGAGCAGTACTTC. Encoded protein: CASSDSYEQYF. V gene TRBV10-2 combines with J gene TRBJ2-7; D perhaps matches TRBD1 (5 bases). CDR3 length: 11 amino acids. Germline CDR1 WSHSY, CDR2 SAAADI. V was clipped by 6 bases and J by 3 bases, with 6 bases between them.

The chain links TRBV30 to TRBJ2-5; 7 bases line up with TRBD1. The CDR3 extends over 16 amino acids. V lost 1 base to trimming and J lost 5 bases; unmatched junction nucleotides: 13. Looked up from germline, CDR1 is GTSNPN and CDR2 is SVGIG (reference sequence). The CDR3 loop is CAWSATRDSLGETQYF. The CDR3 nucleotides read TGTGCCTGGAGTGCTACCAGGGACAGCCTGGGTGAGACCCAGTACTTC.

The V gene is TRBV19, the J gene TRBJ1-3, with 9 positions matching TRBD1. CDR1 is LNHDA and CDR2 is SQIVND in the germline V gene (reference sequence). CDR3 length equals 16 residues. Unmatched junction bases numbered 6, after V lost 6 bases and J lost 0 bases. The CDR3 nucleotides read TGTGCCAGTAGACCGGGACAGGGCAGCTCTGGAAACACCATATATTTT. It encodes CASRPGQGSSGNTIYF.